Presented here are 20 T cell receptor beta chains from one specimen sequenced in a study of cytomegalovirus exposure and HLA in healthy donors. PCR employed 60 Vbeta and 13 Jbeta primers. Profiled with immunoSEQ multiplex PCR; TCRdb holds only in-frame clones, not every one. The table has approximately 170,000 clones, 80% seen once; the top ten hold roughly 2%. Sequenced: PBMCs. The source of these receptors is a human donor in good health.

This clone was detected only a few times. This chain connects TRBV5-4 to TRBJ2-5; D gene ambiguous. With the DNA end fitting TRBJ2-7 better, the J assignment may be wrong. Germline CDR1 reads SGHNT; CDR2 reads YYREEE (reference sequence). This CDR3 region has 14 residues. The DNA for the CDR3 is TGTGCCAGCAGCCGCGTGGACGGAGACTACGAGCAGTACTTC. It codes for CASSRVDGDYEQYF.

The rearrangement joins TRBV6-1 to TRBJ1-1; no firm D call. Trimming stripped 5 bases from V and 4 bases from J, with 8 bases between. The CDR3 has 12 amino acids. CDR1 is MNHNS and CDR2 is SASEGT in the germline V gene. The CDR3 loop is CASSSTGTEAFF. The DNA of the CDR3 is TGTGCCAGCAGTTCGACGGGCACTGAAGCTTTCTTT.

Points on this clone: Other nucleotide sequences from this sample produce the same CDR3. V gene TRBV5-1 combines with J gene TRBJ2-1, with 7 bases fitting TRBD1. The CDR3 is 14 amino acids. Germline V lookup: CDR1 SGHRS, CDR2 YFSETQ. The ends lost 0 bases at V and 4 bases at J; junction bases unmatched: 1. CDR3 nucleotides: TGCGCCAGCAGCTTGGGACAGGGATACAATGAGCAGTTCTTC. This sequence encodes CASSLGQGYNEQFF.

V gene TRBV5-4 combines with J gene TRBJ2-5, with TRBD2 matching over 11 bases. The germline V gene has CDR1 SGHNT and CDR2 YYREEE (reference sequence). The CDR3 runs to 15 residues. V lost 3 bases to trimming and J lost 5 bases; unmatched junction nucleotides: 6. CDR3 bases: TGTGCCAGCAGCTACACTAGCGGGGGTCAGGAGACCCAGTACTTC. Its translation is CASSYTSGGQETQYF.

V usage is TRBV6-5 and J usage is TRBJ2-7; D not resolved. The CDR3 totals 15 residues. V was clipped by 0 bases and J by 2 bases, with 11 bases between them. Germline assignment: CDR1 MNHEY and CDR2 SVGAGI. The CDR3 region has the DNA TGTGCCAGCAGTTACTCGATTTCAGTCCCCTACGAGCAGTACTTC. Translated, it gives CASSYSISVPYEQYF.

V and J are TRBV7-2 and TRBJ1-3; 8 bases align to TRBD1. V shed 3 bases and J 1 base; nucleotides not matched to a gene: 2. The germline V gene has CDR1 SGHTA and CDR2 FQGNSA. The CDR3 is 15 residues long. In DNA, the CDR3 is TGTGCCAGCAGCTTGGGGACAGGTTCTGGAAACACCATATATTTT. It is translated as CASSLGTGSGNTIYF.

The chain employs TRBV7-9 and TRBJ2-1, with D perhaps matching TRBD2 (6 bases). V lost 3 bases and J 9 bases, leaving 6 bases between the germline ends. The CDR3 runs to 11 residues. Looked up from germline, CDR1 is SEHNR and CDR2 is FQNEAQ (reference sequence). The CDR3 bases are TGTGCCAGCAGCTTGGGAGGTGAGCAGTTCTTC. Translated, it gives CASSLGGEQFF.

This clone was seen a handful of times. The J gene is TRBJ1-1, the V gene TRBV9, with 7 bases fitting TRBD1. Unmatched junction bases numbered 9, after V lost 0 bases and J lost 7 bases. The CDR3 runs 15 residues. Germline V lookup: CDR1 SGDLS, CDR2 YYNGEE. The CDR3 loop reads CASSVGSRGQIEAFF. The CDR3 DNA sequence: TGTGCCAGCAGCGTAGGTAGTAGGGGGCAGATTGAAGCTTTCTTT. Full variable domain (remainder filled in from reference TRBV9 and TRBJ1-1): DSGVTQTPKHLITATGQRVTLRCSPRSGDLSVYWYQQSLDQGLQFLIQYYNGEERAKGNILERFSAQQFPDLHSELNLSSLELGDSALYFCASSVGSRGQIEAFFGQGTRLTVV.

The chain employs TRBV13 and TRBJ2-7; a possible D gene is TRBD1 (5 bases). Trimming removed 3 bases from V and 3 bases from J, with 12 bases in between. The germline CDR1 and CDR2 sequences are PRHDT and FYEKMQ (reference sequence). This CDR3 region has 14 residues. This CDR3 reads CASSFADSSYEQYF. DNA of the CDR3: TGTGCCAGCAGCTTCGCTGACAGCAGCTACGAGCAGTACTTC.

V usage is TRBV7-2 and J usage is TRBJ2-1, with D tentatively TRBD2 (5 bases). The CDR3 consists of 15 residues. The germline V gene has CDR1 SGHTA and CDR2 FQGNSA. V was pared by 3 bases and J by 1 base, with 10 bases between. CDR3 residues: CASSFSGVSYNEQFF. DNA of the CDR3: TGTGCCAGCAGCTTTTCCGGGGTTTCCTACAATGAGCAGTTCTTC.

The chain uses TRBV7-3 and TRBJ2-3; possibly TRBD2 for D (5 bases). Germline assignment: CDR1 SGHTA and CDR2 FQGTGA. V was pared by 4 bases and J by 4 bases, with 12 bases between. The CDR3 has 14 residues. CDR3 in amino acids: CASSSGLRADTQYF. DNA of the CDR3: TGTGCCAGCAGCTCCGGGTTGAGGGCAGATACGCAGTATTTT.

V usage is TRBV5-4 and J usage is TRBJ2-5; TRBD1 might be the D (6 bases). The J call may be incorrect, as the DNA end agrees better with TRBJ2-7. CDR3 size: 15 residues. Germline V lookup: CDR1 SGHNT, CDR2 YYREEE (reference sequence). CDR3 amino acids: CASSQITPRGDEQYF. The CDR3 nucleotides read TGTGCCAGCAGCCAGATCACACCCAGGGGAGACGAGCAGTACTTC.

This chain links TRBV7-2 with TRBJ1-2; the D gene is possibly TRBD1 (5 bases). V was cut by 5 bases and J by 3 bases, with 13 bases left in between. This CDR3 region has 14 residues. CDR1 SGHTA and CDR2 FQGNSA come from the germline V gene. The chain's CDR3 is CASSPPGGYYGYTF. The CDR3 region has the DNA TGTGCCAGCAGCCCACCGGGGGGTTACTATGGCTACACCTTC.

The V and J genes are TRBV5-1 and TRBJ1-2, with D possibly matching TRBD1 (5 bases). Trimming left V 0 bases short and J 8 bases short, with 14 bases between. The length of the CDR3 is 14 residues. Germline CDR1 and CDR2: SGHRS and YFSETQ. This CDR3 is CASSLGWQGSGYTF. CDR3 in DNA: TGCGCCAGCAGCTTGGGATGGCAGGGTTCGGGCTACACCTTC.

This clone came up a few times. CDR3 protein: CATAGITGGSYEQYF. DNA for the CDR3: TGTGCCACCGCAGGTATTACAGGGGGGTCCTACGAGCAGTACTTC. The chain carries TRBV19 and TRBJ2-7; 8 bases fit TRBD1. Per germline, CDR1 LNHDA and CDR2 SQIVND (reference sequence). The CDR3 sequence is 15 residues long. Trimming cost V 10 bases and J 1 base; bases outside gene matches: 12.

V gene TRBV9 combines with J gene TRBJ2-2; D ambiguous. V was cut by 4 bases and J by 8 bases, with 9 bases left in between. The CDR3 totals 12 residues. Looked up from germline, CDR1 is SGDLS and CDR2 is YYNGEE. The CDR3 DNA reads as TGTGCCAGCAGCTCCAGTTCGGGGGAGCTGTTTTTT. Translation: CASSSSSGELFF. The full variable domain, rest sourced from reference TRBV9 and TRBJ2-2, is DSGVTQTPKHLITATGQRVTLRCSPRSGDLSVYWYQQSLDQGLQFLIQYYNGEERAKGNILERFSAQQFPDLHSELNLSSLELGDSALYFCASSSSSGELFFGEGSRLTVL.

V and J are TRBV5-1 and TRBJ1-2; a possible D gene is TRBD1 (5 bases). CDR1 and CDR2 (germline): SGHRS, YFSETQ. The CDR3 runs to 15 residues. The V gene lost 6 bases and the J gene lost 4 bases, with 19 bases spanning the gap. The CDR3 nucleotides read TGCGCCAGCAAGGAGACTGTGGGGCTCCGCTATGGCTACACCTTC. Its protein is CASKETVGLRYGYTF. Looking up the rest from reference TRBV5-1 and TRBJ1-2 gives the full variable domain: KAGVTQTPRYLIKTRGQQVTLSCSPISGHRSVSWYQQTPGQGLQFLFEYFSETQRNKGNFPGRFSGRQFSNSRSEMNVSTLELGDSALYLCASKETVGLRYGYTFGSGTRLTVV.

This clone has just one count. The CDR3 nucleotides read TGTGCCAGCAGTTACATGGACAGAACTAATTCACCCCTCCACTTT. This gives the protein CASSYMDRTNSPLHF. The chain links TRBV6-6 to TRBJ1-6, with D possibly TRBD1 on 6 matching bases. Germline CDR1 is MNHNY and CDR2 is SVGAGI (reference sequence). V lost 2 bases, J lost 6 bases, and 11 bases lay in between. This CDR3 has 15 residues.

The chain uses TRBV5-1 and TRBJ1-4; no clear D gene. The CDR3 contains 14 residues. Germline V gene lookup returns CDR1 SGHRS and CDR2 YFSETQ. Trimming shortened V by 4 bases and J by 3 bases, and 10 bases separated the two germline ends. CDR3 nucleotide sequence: TGCGCCAGCAGCCTGACACCAGCTAATGAAAAACTGTTTTTT. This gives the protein CASSLTPANEKLFF.

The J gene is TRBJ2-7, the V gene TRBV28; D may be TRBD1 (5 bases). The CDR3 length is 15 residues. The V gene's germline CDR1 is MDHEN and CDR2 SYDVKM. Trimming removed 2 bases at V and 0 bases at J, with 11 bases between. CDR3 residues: CASSLDSSSSYEQYF. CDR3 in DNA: TGTGCCAGCAGTTTAGACAGTTCGAGCTCCTACGAGCAGTACTTC.